This T cell receptor (beta chain) was recorded in a study of T cell changes during pregnancy in multiple sclerosis. This clone was seen a handful of times. Some clones are missing from TCRdb's copy, which holds only in-frame ones; the method was immunoSEQ multiplex PCR. The data contain around 100,000 clones, just over 90% of them singletons. This CDR3 has 15 amino acids. The junction had 6 bases not matched to a gene; V was cut back by 6 bases and J by 4 bases. Germline V gives CDR1 SNHLY, CDR2 FYNNEI. This chain joins TRBV2 and TRBJ1-5; 10 positions agree with TRBD1. This TCR derives from a female donor with multiple sclerosis, enrolled in a pregnancy study. Source: peripheral blood, taken after pregnancy. The CDR3 DNA follows: TGTGCCAGCAGGGTCGACAGGGGGCCTAATCAGCCCCAGCATTTT. Its protein is CASRVDRGPNQPQHF.